This TCR beta chain was sequenced in a study of blood T cell repertoires in COVID-19. Background on the study: Sites in the United States, Italy and Spain provided acute and convalescent COVID-19 samples. From T cells, B-cell-depleted T cells, or PBMCs came the material, which was cDNA or gDNA.

This clone was seen more than once but under ten times. As originally analysed: The authors estimated nucleated cell counts from reference gene primer amplification. The method was immunoSEQ multiplex PCR; TCRdb's version includes in-frame clones alone and lacks a portion of them. The DNA gave D and trimming, while V, J and clone size come from that table. The sample includes approximately 82,000 clones, roughly four fifths of them seen just once. Germline CDR1 reads MGHDK; CDR2 reads SYGVNS. The V gene lost 6 bases and the J gene lost 6 bases, with 9 bases spanning the gap. The CDR3 consists of 13 residues.

This sequence was found in a man between 50 and 59 years old with active or convalescent COVID-19. Sequencing was done on a sample of peripheral blood. V is TRBV25-1 and J is TRBJ1-6, with unresolved D. The CDR3 DNA reads TGTGCCAGCAGCCGAGAGGCTAATTCACCCCTCCACTTT. The encoded protein is CASSREANSPLHF. The whole variable domain, filled in from reference TRBV25-1 and TRBJ1-6, reads EADIYQTPRYLVIGTGKKITLECSQTMGHDKMYWYQQDPGMELHLIHYSYGVNSTEKGDLSSESTVSRIRTEHFPLTLESARPSHTSQYLCASSREANSPLHFGNGTRLTVT.